These 19 T cell receptor beta chains were sequenced from one sample in a study of CD8+ T cells in alopecia areata. Following RNA extraction, reverse transcription yielded cDNA that acted as the sequencing template. The method was immunoSEQ multiplex PCR; TCRdb's version includes in-frame clones alone and lacks a portion of them. This sample has 85,000 to 110,000 clones, with about 60% found just once. What was sequenced was CD4+ T cells sorted from blood. All receptors come from a human donor in good health.

This clone has only a few counts. V and J are TRBV27 and TRBJ1-6, with D uncertain. This CDR3 has 14 amino acids. Germline V lookup: CDR1 MNHEY, CDR2 SMNVEV (reference sequence). V lost 6 bases to trimming and J lost 8 bases, with 14 bases between them. The DNA of the CDR3 is TGTGCCAGCAGCCACAGCCAACTCTATTCACCCCTCCACTTT. Translated: CASSHSQLYSPLHF.

On this clone: The same CDR3 also results from other DNA sequences found in this sample. The chain carries TRBV7-3 and TRBJ2-3; 8 nucleotides agree with TRBD2. Germline CDR1 and CDR2: SGHTA and FQGTGA. V dropped 0 bases and J dropped 4; count of bases not matched to a gene: 6. This CDR3 is 16 amino acids long. The CDR3 DNA reads as TGTGCCAGCAGCTTAACGGCGGGCGGGGGGCCAGATACGCAGTATTTT. It codes for CASSLTAGGGPDTQYF.

This clone showed up just a few times. This chain links TRBV10-2 with TRBJ2-7, with 10 bases aligning to TRBD1. The V gene's germline CDR1 is WSHSY and CDR2 SAAADI. The CDR3 consists of 12 residues. V shed 4 bases, J shed 10 bases, and the junction held 4 bases outside the gene matches. CDR3: CASSGTGGQQYF. The CDR3 DNA sequence: TGCGCCAGCAGTGGGACAGGGGGGCAACAGTACTTC.

This clone has a single count. The same CDR3 arises from other DNA sequences in this sample as well. The chain is built from TRBV5-1 and TRBJ2-5; D remains ambiguous. This CDR3 is 14 amino acids long. Germline V gives CDR1 SGHRS, CDR2 YFSETQ. The V end lost 0 bases, the J end lost 2 bases, and 8 bases lay between the germline ends. The CDR3 DNA sequence: TGCGCCAGCAGCTTGGCCGGGCAGCAAGAGACCCAGTACTTC. It translates to CASSLAGQQETQYF.

For the CDR3, the DNA is TGTGCCAGCCACTCCGGGTCTTCCGAGCAGTACTTC. It specifies CASHSGSSEQYF. V gene TRBV6-5 combines with J gene TRBJ2-7; D gene ambiguous. The CDR3 length is 12 residues. The V and J ends lost 8 bases and 6 bases respectively, with 14 bases between them. CDR1 and CDR2 from the germline V gene are MNHEY and SVGAGI.

The chain carries TRBV18 and TRBJ1-1; D call uncertain. The CDR3 is 13 residues long. Trimming shortened V by 6 bases and J by 0 bases, and 8 bases separated the two germline ends. Germline values: CDR1 KGHSH, CDR2 LQKENI. The CDR3 loop reads CASSSGLNTEAFF. CDR3 DNA: TGTGCCAGCTCGAGTGGGTTGAACACTGAAGCTTTCTTT. Full variable domain (missing parts from reference TRBV18 and TRBJ1-1): NAGVMQNPRHLVRRRGQEARLRCSPMKGHSHVYWYRQLPEEGLKFMVYLQKENIIDESGMPKERFSAEFPKEGPSILRIQQVVRGDSAAYFCASSSGLNTEAFFGQGTRLTVV.

V gene TRBV9 combines with J gene TRBJ2-3, with a weak D call TRBD1 (5 bases). The length of the CDR3 is 11 residues. Germline V lookup: CDR1 SGDLS, CDR2 YYNGEE. Trimming took off 3 bases at V and 6 bases at J, with 5 bases between the two ends. The CDR3: CASSEGDTQYF. CDR3 nucleotide sequence: TGTGCCAGCAGCGAGGGGGATACGCAGTATTTT.

This clone was seen more than once but under ten times. The chain carries TRBV18 and TRBJ1-6, with D perhaps TRBD1 (5 bases). Trimming took 6 bases from V and 0 from J, leaving 15 bases between them. Germline CDR1 KGHSH, CDR2 LQKENI. This CDR3 has 17 residues. The CDR3: CASSLGRVASYNSPLHF. In DNA form, the CDR3 reads TGTGCCAGCTCCCTAGGCAGGGTAGCCTCCTATAATTCACCCCTCCACTTT.

The rearrangement uses TRBV6-5 and TRBJ1-4; D might be TRBD1 (5 bases). V was clipped by 5 bases and J by 4 bases, with 11 bases between them. Germline CDR1 and CDR2: MNHEY and SVGAGI. This CDR3 has 14 residues. The DNA of the CDR3 is TGTGCCAGCAGTCGGACACACCTTAATGAAAAACTGTTTTTT. Its translation: CASSRTHLNEKLFF.

The CDR3 here is CAWRGQRHSPLHF. Written as DNA, the CDR3 is TGTGCCTGGAGGGGACAGAGGCATTCACCCCTCCACTTT. The chain employs TRBV30 and TRBJ1-6; 7 positions match TRBD1. V shed 3 bases and J 8 bases; nucleotides not matched to a gene: 4. This CDR3 contains 13 residues. Germline V gives CDR1 GTSNPN, CDR2 SVGIG (reference sequence).

This clone was counted a single time. V usage is TRBV4-3 and J usage is TRBJ2-1, with TRBD1 matching over 10 bases. V shed 4 bases and J 8 bases; nucleotides not matched to a gene: 5. This CDR3 has 14 amino acids. Germline V CDR1 and CDR2: LGHNA, YSLEER. Here the CDR3 reads CASSLGQGWDEQFF. DNA for the CDR3: TGCGCCAGCAGCCTGGGACAGGGGTGGGATGAGCAGTTCTTC.

The V gene is TRBV7-9, the J gene TRBJ1-5; D remains unclear. The germline V gene has CDR1 SEHNR and CDR2 FQNEAQ (reference sequence). The CDR3 is made up of 16 amino acids. With 0 bases removed from V and 3 bases from J, the gap between germline ends came to 12 bases. Here the CDR3 reads CASSLALGPSNQPQHF. CDR3 DNA: TGTGCCAGCAGCTTAGCGCTGGGTCCTTCCAATCAGCCCCAGCATTTT.

This clone was observed a few times. The J gene is TRBJ2-5, the V gene TRBV25-1; D is tentatively TRBD1 or TRBD2 (5 bases each). CDR1 is MGHDK, CDR2 SYGVNS, per germline. This CDR3 has 13 residues. V was clipped by 4 bases and J by 5 bases, with 11 bases between them. In nucleotides, the CDR3 is TGTGCCAGCAGTGGAGATGAGGGGGAGACCCAGTACTTC. It is translated as CASSGDEGETQYF.

This rearrangement joins TRBV5-6 to TRBJ2-3; 12 nucleotides agree with TRBD2. The length of the CDR3 is 16 residues. Germline CDR1 reads SGHDT; CDR2 reads YYEEEE. The ends lost 4 bases at V and 1 base at J; junction bases unmatched: 4. CDR3 region: CASSPRTSGGTDTQYF. Written as DNA, the CDR3 is TGTGCCAGCAGCCCCCGGACTAGCGGGGGCACAGATACGCAGTATTTT.

The rearrangement joins TRBV9 to TRBJ2-1; the D gene is possibly TRBD2 (6 bases). Germline CDR1 reads SGDLS; CDR2 reads YYNGEE. This CDR3 has 16 amino acids. Trimming stripped 5 bases from V and 0 bases from J, with 15 bases between. CDR3 bases: TGTGCCAGCAGTTTTAGCGGACTGAGCTCCTACAATGAGCAGTTCTTC. Protein product: CASSFSGLSSYNEQFF. The variable domain in full, completed from reference TRBV9 and TRBJ2-1, reads DSGVTQTPKHLITATGQRVTLRCSPRSGDLSVYWYQQSLDQGLQFLIQYYNGEERAKGNILERFSAQQFPDLHSELNLSSLELGDSALYFCASSFSGLSSYNEQFFGPGTRLTVL.

This chain joins TRBV2 and TRBJ1-5; possibly TRBD1 for D (6 bases). V shed 6 bases and J shed 3 bases, with 12 bases lying between them. This CDR3 is 14 amino acids long. Germline V gene lookup returns CDR1 SNHLY and CDR2 FYNNEI. CDR3 nucleotides: TGTGCCAGCAGGCGTGACAGGTTCAATCAGCCCCAGCATTTT. Protein product: CASRRDRFNQPQHF.

This clone was detected a few times. CDR3 sequence (DNA): TGTGCCAGCAGCCAAGTGAGGAATTCACCCCTCCACTTT. It is translated as CASSQVRNSPLHF. V and J are TRBV14 and TRBJ1-6; D call uncertain. The CDR3 loop spans 13 amino acids. Germline CDR1 SGHDN, CDR2 FVKESK. Trimming left V 1 base short and J 7 bases short, with 5 bases between. Based on the CDR3 plus reference TRBV14 and TRBJ1-6, the full variable domain is EAGVTQFPSHSVIEKGQTVTLRCDPISGHDNLYWYRRVMGKEIKFLLHFVKESKQDESGMPNNRFLAERTGGTYSTLKVQPAELEDSGVYFCASSQVRNSPLHFGNGTRLTVT.

This clone was seen only a few times. J is TRBJ2-3 and V is TRBV29-1, with 8 nucleotides matching TRBD2. CDR3 length: 16 amino acids. The junction had 8 bases not matched to a gene; V was cut back by 1 base and J by 2 bases. CDR1 and CDR2 (germline): SQVTM, ANQGSEA. The CDR3 DNA follows: TGCAGCGTTGAAGGACTCGGCGGGGGGATCACAGATACGCAGTATTTT. Amino acids: CSVEGLGGGITDTQYF.

This clone was counted only a few times. V usage is TRBV29-1 and J usage is TRBJ2-3, with D maybe TRBD2 (6 bases). V lost 4 bases and J lost 2, with 13 bases in between. This CDR3 has 14 residues. CDR1 and CDR2 from the germline V gene are SQVTM and ANQGSEA. In DNA form, the CDR3 reads TGCAGCGTTGCCGGGGGAGATAACACAGATACGCAGTATTTT. Protein sequence: CSVAGGDNTDTQYF.